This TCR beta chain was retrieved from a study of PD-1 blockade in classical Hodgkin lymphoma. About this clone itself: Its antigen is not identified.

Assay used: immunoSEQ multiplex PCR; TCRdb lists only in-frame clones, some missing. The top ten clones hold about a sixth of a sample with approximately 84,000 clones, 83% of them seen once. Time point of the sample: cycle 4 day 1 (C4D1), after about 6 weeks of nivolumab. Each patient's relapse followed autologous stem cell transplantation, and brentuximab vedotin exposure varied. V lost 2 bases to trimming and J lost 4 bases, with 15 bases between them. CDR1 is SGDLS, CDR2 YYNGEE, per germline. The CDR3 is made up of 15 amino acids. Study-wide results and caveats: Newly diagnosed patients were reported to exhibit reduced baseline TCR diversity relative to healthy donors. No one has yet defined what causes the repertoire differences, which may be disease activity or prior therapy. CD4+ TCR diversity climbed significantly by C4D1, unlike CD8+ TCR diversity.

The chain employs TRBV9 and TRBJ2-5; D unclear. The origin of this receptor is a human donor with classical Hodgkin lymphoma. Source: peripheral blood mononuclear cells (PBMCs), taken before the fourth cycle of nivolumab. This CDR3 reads CASSVGPTPLETQYF. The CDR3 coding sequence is TGTGCCAGCAGCGTCGGACCCACTCCCTTAGAGACCCAGTACTTC.